These 9 T cell receptor beta chains came from one sample sequenced in a study of Tregs in tolerant kidney transplant recipients. Assay: immunoSEQ multiplex PCR; the TCRdb copy retains only in-frame clones and omits some. The sample has 95,000 or so clones, 80% to 95% seen once. The nonmyeloablative bone marrow transplants came from related graft donors, with transient mixed chimerism. The sequenced sample was CD4+ T cells from blood (PBMCs), obtained 12 months after the transplant. Source of these receptors: a human patient who received a combined kidney and bone marrow transplant. Some T cells may arise from the graft donor.

The chain recombines TRBV29-1 with TRBJ2-7, with TRBD2 identical over 8 bases. The CDR3 has 12 residues. Germline V CDR1 and CDR2: SQVTM, ANQGSEA. The V gene end was trimmed by 6 bases and the J gene end by 9 bases; junction bases not matched to a gene: 10. CDR3 loop: CSVPREGGGQYF. The DNA for the CDR3 is TGCAGCGTCCCCCGGGAGGGTGGGGGGCAGTACTTC.

The CDR3 DNA follows: TGTGCCAGCAGTTACCTGGGACGCGGGGGAGAGCAGTACTTC. It translates to CASSYLGRGGEQYF. The chain combines TRBV6-6 with TRBJ2-7; 7 positions agree with TRBD2. CDR1 and CDR2 from the germline V gene are MNHNY and SVGAGI (reference sequence). The CDR3 loop spans 14 amino acids. Trimming removed 2 bases from V and 7 bases from J; junction bases left unmatched: 8.

This chain joins TRBV5-1 and TRBJ1-1, with 9 bases lining up with TRBD1. The CDR3 runs 13 residues. CDR1 is SGHRS and CDR2 is YFSETQ in the germline V gene. The junction had 4 bases not matched to a gene; V was cut back by 4 bases and J by 6 bases. The CDR3 sequence: CASSERTGAEAFF. CDR3 coding DNA: TGCGCCAGCAGCGAGCGGACAGGGGCTGAAGCTTTCTTT. The whole variable domain, remainder taken from reference TRBV5-1 and TRBJ1-1, is KAGVTQTPRYLIKTRGQQVTLSCSPISGHRSVSWYQQTPGQGLQFLFEYFSETQRNKGNFPGRFSGRQFSNSRSEMNVSTLELGDSALYLCASSERTGAEAFFGQGTRLTVV.

CDR3 bases: TGTGCCAGCAGCCAGCCGGACGGGACCTACGAGCAGTACTTC. Its protein is CASSQPDGTYEQYF. The chain couples TRBV4-2 to TRBJ2-7; TRBD2 might be the D (5 bases). The CDR3 contains 14 residues. Trimming pared 3 bases from V and 2 bases from J, leaving 11 bases between. Per germline, CDR1 LGHNA and CDR2 YNFKEQ.

The gene calls are TRBV5-6 and TRBJ1-1; unclear D gene. The germline CDR1 and CDR2 sequences are SGHDT and YYEEEE. V lost 0 bases and J lost 3, with 9 bases in between. This CDR3 region has 14 residues. For the CDR3, the DNA is TGTGCCAGCAGCTTGGGGCGGGGAGACACTGAAGCTTTCTTT. This gives the protein CASSLGRGDTEAFF.

The chain uses TRBV28 and TRBJ2-7; 8 bases agree with TRBD1. V lost 3 bases to trimming and J lost 1 base; unmatched junction nucleotides: 5. The CDR3 is 15 residues long. Germline values: CDR1 MDHEN, CDR2 SYDVKM. The CDR3 loop reads CASSFGQGPSYEQYF. The CDR3 bases are TGTGCCAGCAGTTTTGGACAGGGTCCTTCCTACGAGCAGTACTTC.

V usage is TRBV5-4 and J usage is TRBJ2-2; TRBD2 matches 8 bases. The CDR3 contains 14 residues. Germline trimming cut 4 bases from V and 4 bases from J; bases unmatched to any gene: 3. CDR1 and CDR2 from the germline V gene are SGHNT and YYREEE (reference sequence). Here the CDR3 DNA reads TGTGCCAGCAGCGGGCTAGCGGGCACCGGGGAGCTGTTTTTT. Its protein is CASSGLAGTGELFF.

This clone was seen just once. V gene TRBV11-3 combines with J gene TRBJ1-1, with unresolved D. CDR3 length: 16 residues. V was clipped by 4 bases and J by 1 base, with 16 bases between them. Germline loops: CDR1 SGHNT, CDR2 YENEEA. CDR3: CASSSTEDGGNTEAFF. The CDR3 DNA follows: TGTGCCAGCAGCTCGACCGAGGACGGAGGGAACACTGAAGCTTTCTTT.

V is TRBV21-1 and J is TRBJ2-3; TRBD2, the table's D call, was not compared with the DNA. TRBV21-1 is annotated as a pseudogene. This CDR3 contains 17 residues. CDR3 region: CASSKFRLAGVTDTQYF. CDR3 DNA: TGTGCCAGCAGCAAATTCAGGCTAGCGGGAGTGACAGATACGCAGTATTTT.